This T cell receptor beta chain was found in a study of blood T cell repertoires in COVID-19. Study information: Some COVID-19 samples were acute and others convalescent; all came from the United States, Italy and Spain. PBMCs, B-cell-depleted T cells, or T cells were the source of the cDNA or gDNA that made up the material.

In the original processing: Reference gene primer amplification gave estimated nucleated cell counts. Profiling relied on immunoSEQ multiplex PCR, and the TCRdb table lists in-frame clones only, not all of them. The V and J calls and the clone size are those of that table, but D and trimming were determined from the DNA. The sample consists of approximately 360,000 clones, around 90% of them appearing once. The CDR3 totals 16 residues. Looked up from germline, CDR1 is SGDLS and CDR2 is YYNGEE. V shed 4 bases and J 5 bases; nucleotides not matched to a gene: 8. This rearrangement joins TRBV9 to TRBJ2-5; 13 positions agree with TRBD2. Sequencing was carried out using peripheral blood. The receptor was derived from a young man with active or convalescent COVID-19. CDR3 coding DNA: TGTGCCAGCAGCCCCCCAGGACTAGCGGGAGTTGAGACCCAGTACTTC. Protein product: CASSPPGLAGVETQYF.